This T cell receptor (beta chain) was documented in a study of blood T cells in healthy people across ages. The study, taken as a whole, reports: Older age went with lower TCR beta diversity per million T cells, in a roughly linear way. It was not possible, with unsorted PBMCs, to conclusively compare naive and antigen-experienced cells. In long-lived donors, naive CD4+ cell counts and diversity exceeded those of aged donors.

As concerns this clonotype: Antigen unknown.

There are 14 residues in the CDR3. The V gene's germline CDR1 is SGHRS and CDR2 YFSETQ. V was clipped by 0 bases and J by 5 bases, with 11 bases between them. Together with a sample-barcoded 5' primer, a J-beta primer mix was included in a second PCR lasting about 7 to 11 cycles. Each single sample gave us at least 2.5 million CDR3-containing paired-end reads. TCRdb re-called the 5' RACE reads with MiXCR, one entry per CDR3 protein. This sample has 910,000 or so distinct CDR3 sequences, with roughly half found just once. V is TRBV5-1 and J is TRBJ2-5, with D unresolved. The source of this sequence is a woman between 55 and 75 years old in good health. Specimen: blood. Written as DNA, the CDR3 is TGCGCCAGCAGCTTGGCCCAGTGGCGGGAGACCCAGTACTTC. Amino acids: CASSLAQWRETQYF.